Listed here are 9 T cell receptor beta chains from one sample, sequenced in a study of beta chain features in type 1 diabetes. Overall study findings and caveats: Significant though moderate, a shortening of TCRB CDR3s appeared in all four CD4+ subsets of Type 1 diabetes patients.

For these TCRs, the target antigens are not known. Reverse transcribing all isolated RNA meant expressed TCRB transcripts were sequenced. The data were produced by immunoSEQ multiplex PCR, yet TCRdb's version contains in-frame clones alone and is incomplete. This table holds about 710,000 clones, over 11% found once. The sequenced material came from naive CD4+ T cells from blood. The receptors here all came from a man aged 18 to 29 with type 1 diabetes.

The V and J genes are TRBV5-4 and TRBJ2-1; 9 nucleotides match TRBD2. With 4 bases clipped from V and 2 bases from J, the junction kept 10 bases outside the gene matches. Per the germline V gene, CDR1 is SGHNT and CDR2 is YYREEE (reference sequence). The CDR3 runs 17 residues. The CDR3 is CASSRTLAGVAYNEQFF. The CDR3 nucleotides read TGTGCCAGCAGCCGGACCTTAGCGGGAGTGGCCTACAATGAGCAGTTCTTC.

The rearrangement links TRBV5-4 to TRBJ2-7, with TRBD2 matching 10 bases. Unmatched junction bases numbered 4, after V lost 0 bases and J lost 4 bases. The CDR3 is 15 amino acids. The germline V gene has CDR1 SGHNT and CDR2 YYREEE (reference sequence). The CDR3 loop is CASSLGSSGSYEQYF. In nucleotides, the CDR3 is TGTGCCAGCAGCTTGGGGTCTAGCGGGAGTTACGAGCAGTACTTC.

This clone was counted between two and nine times. One end of the junction fails to match germline, which may point to a read error. Other DNA sequences in the sample encode the same CDR3. The rearrangement links TRBV7-7 to TRBJ2-1; D gene unclear. There are 13 residues in the CDR3. Per germline, CDR1 SSHAT and CDR2 FNYEAQ (reference sequence). This chain's CDR3 is CASSLGSYNEQFF. Written as DNA, the CDR3 is TGTGCTAGCAGCTTGGGGTCCTACAATGAGCAGTTCTTC.

The sample holds a few counts of this clone. Other DNA sequences in this sample translate to the same CDR3. The chain uses TRBV7-9 and TRBJ2-5; 10 positions match TRBD2. This CDR3 has 15 amino acids. CDR1 and CDR2 (germline): SEHNR, FQNEAQ (reference sequence). The V segment lost 3 bases and the J segment 1 base; nucleotides outside the gene matches: 2. Here the CDR3 reads CASSLSGRVQETQYF. The DNA of the CDR3 is TGTGCCAGCAGCTTGAGCGGGAGGGTCCAAGAGACCCAGTACTTC.

This clone was seen more than once but under ten times. CDR3 amino acids: CASSATVDTQYF. The CDR3 DNA is TGTGCCAGCAGCGCGACAGTAGATACGCAGTATTTT. The chain is built from TRBV7-3 and TRBJ2-3, with TRBD1 as a possible D gene (5 bases). The CDR3 contains 12 residues. Trimming took off 5 bases at V and 5 bases at J, with 8 bases between the two ends. The V gene's germline CDR1 is SGHTA and CDR2 FQGTGA.

Turning to this clone: Other DNA sequences in this sample translate to the same CDR3. The rearrangement uses TRBV30 and TRBJ1-1, with D hard to call. V lost 0 bases and J 0 bases, leaving 5 bases between the germline ends. This CDR3 has 13 residues. Germline V gene lookup returns CDR1 GTSNPN and CDR2 SVGIG (reference sequence). DNA of the CDR3: TGTGCCTGGAGTGTGGGTATGAACACTGAAGCTTTCTTT. Translation: CAWSVGMNTEAFF.

The rearrangement joins TRBV6-1 to TRBJ1-2, with no clear D. This CDR3 is built from 14 residues. CDR1 and CDR2 from the germline V gene are MNHNS and SASEGT. Trimming cost V 6 bases and J 3 bases, with 14 bases left between them. CDR3 in amino acids: CASRLDYFDYGYTF. The CDR3 DNA reads as TGTGCCAGCAGATTGGATTATTTTGACTATGGCTACACCTTC.

In its sample, this clone was seen a few times. V gene TRBV4-3 combines with J gene TRBJ2-3; D possibly matches TRBD1 or TRBD2 (6 bases each). Between the trimmed V and J ends, which lost 3 bases and 4 bases, there was a span of 8 bases. The length of the CDR3 is 13 residues. CDR1 and CDR2 from the germline V gene are LGHNA and YSLEER. CDR3 sequence (DNA): TGCGCCAGCAGCCAGGGGGGCTCAGATACGCAGTATTTT. Amino acid sequence: CASSQGGSDTQYF.

This chain connects TRBV4-1 to TRBJ2-5, with 7 bases aligning to TRBD1. The ends lost 4 bases at V and 2 bases at J; junction bases unmatched: 4. The CDR3 extends over 14 amino acids. Germline CDR1 reads MGHRA; CDR2 reads YSYEKL. This chain's CDR3 is CASSLRGLQETQYF. CDR3 nucleotides: TGCGCCAGCAGCCTGAGGGGGCTGCAAGAGACCCAGTACTTC.